The sequence of this T cell receptor (beta chain) was determined in a study of Tregs in tolerant kidney transplant recipients. Clones were sequenced by immunoSEQ multiplex PCR, and TCRdb holds only the in-frame ones, with some missing. The data show under 90,000 clones, 90% to 95% seen once. J was trimmed by 4 bases and V by 0 bases; bases with no gene match: 12. The CDR3 extends over 18 amino acids. Germline loops: CDR1 SGHRS, CDR2 YFSETQ. Related graft donors supplied nonmyeloablative bone marrow transplants, and mixed chimerism was transient. The sample holds one count of this clone. The source is a human patient who received a combined kidney and bone marrow transplant. The graft donor may have contributed some T cells. The rearrangement uses TRBV5-1 and TRBJ2-1; 8 nucleotides line up with TRBD2. This material consisted of CD4+ T cells from blood (PBMCs), taken 24 months after the transplant. The CDR3 region has the DNA TGCGCCAGCAGCTTGGACGCCAGACAGCGGGAGTGGTACAATGAGCAGTTCTTC. Amino acid sequence: CASSLDARQREWYNEQFF.